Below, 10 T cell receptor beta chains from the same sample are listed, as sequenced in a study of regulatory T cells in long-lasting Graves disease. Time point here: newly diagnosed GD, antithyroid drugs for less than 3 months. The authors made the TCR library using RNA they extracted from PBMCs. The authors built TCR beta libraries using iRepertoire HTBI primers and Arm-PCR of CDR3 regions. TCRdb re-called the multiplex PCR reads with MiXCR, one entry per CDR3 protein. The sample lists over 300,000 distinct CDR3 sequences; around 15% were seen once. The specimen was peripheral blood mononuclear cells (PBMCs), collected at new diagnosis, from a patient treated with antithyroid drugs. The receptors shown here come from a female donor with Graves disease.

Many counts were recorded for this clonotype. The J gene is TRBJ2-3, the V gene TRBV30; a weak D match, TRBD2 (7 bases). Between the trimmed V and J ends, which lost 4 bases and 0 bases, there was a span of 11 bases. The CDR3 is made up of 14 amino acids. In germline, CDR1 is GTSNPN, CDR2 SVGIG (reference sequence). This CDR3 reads CAWTGGLSTDTQYF. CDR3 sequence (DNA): TGTGCCTGGACGGGGGGCCTAAGCACAGATACGCAGTATTTT. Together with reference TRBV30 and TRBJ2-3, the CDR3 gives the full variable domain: SQTIHQWPATLVQPVGSPLSLECTVEGTSNPNLYWYRQAAGRGLQLLFYSVGIGQISSEVPQNLSASRPQDRQFILSSKKLLLSDSGFYLCAWTGGLSTDTQYFGPGTRLTVL.

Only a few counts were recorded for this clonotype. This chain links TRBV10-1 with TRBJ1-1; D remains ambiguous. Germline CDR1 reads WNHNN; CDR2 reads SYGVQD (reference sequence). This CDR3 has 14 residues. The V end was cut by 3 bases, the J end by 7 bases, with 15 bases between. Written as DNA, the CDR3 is TGCGCCAGCAGTGAAGGAGGGAGTAACGTTGAAGCTTTCTTT. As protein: CASSEGGSNVEAFF.

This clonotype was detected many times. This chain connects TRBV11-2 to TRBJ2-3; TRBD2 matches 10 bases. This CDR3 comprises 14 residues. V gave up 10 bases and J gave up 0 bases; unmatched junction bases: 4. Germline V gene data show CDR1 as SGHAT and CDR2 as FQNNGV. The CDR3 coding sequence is TGTGCCACCCTAGCGGGGGTCAGCACAGATACGCAGTATTTT. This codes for CATLAGVSTDTQYF.

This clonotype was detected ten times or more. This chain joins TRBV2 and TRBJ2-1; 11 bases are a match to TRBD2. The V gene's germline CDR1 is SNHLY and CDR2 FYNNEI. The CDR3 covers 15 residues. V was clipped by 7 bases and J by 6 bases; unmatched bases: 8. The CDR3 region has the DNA TGTGCCAGCAAATCACTAGCGGGGGTTGGCAATGAGCAGTTCTTC. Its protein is CASKSLAGVGNEQFF.

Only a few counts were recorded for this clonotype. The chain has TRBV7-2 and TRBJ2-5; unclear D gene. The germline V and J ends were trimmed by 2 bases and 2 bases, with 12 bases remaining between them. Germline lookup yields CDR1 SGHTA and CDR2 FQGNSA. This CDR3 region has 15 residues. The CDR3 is CASSLTGISQETQYF. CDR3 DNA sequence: TGTGCCAGCAGCTTAACTGGGATCTCGCAAGAGACCCAGTACTTC.

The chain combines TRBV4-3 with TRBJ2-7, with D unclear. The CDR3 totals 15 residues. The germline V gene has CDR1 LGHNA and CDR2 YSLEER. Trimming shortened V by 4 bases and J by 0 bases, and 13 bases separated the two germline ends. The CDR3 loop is CASSPRKDFSYEQYF. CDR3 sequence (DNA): TGCGCCAGCAGCCCTAGAAAGGATTTCTCCTACGAGCAGTACTTC.

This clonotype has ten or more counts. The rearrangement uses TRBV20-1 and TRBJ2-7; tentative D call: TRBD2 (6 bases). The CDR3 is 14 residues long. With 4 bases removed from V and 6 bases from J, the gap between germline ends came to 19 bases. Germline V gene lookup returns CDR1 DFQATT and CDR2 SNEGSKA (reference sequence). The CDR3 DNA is TGCAGTGCTAAGGAGGAGGGGCCACGGCCCGAGCAGTACTTC. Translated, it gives CSAKEEGPRPEQYF.

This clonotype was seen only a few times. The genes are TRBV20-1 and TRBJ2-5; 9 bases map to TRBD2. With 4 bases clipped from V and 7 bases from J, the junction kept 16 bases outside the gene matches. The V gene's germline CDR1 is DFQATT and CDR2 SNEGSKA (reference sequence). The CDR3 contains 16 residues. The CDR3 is CSAIPRTSAPRGTQYF. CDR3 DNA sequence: TGCAGTGCTATACCTCGGACTAGCGCTCCCAGGGGGACCCAGTACTTC.

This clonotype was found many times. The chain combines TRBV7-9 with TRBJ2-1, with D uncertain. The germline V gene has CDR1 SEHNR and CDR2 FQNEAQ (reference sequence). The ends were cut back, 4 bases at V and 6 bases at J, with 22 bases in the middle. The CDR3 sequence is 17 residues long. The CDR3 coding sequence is TGTGCCAGCAGCTCCACGAATAAGGGCCCTCGGGTCAATGAGCAGTTCTTC. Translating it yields CASSSTNKGPRVNEQFF.

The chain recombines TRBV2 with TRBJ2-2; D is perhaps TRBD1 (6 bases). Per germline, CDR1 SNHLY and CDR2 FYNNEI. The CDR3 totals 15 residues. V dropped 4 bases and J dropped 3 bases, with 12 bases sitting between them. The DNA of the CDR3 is TGTGCCAGCAGTGGGGACACCGTTTACACCGGGGAGCTGTTTTTT. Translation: CASSGDTVYTGELFF.